Listed here are 7 T cell receptor beta chains from one sample, sequenced in a study of PD-L1 blockade in urothelial cancer. Repertoires were generated with immunoSEQ multiplex PCR, while TCRdb's copy carries only in-frame clones and drops some. The sample lists 72,000 or so clones, 88% occurring once. Time point specified: peripheral blood 6 weeks after treatment start. Sequenced here: PBMCs, sampled around atezolizumab (anti-PD-L1) treatment. All receptors come from a man aged 55 to 70 with urothelial cancer.

V gene TRBV25-1 combines with J gene TRBJ1-2; TRBD1 matches at 7 bases. Trimming removed 5 bases from V and 7 bases from J; junction bases left unmatched: 22. Germline V lookup: CDR1 MGHDK, CDR2 SYGVNS. There are 18 residues in the CDR3. The chain's CDR3 is CASSLQGGPRVDRGGYTF. Here the CDR3 DNA reads TGTGCCAGCAGTCTCCAGGGGGGACCCAGGGTGGATCGTGGTGGCTACACCTTC.

The CDR3 region has the DNA TGCGCCAGCAGCTTGGGTCCAGGTTCGTCAGATACGCAGTATTTT. This sequence encodes CASSLGPGSSDTQYF. The chain recombines TRBV5-1 with TRBJ2-3; D uncertain. Deletions cut 0 bases from V and 4 bases from J, with 12 bases between. Germline assignment: CDR1 SGHRS and CDR2 YFSETQ. The CDR3 has 15 amino acids.

The chain uses TRBV5-1 and TRBJ1-4, with a possible D match to TRBD1 (5 bases). V was trimmed by 3 bases and J by 0 bases, leaving 15 bases between them. This CDR3 contains 17 residues. Germline CDR1 is SGHRS and CDR2 is YFSETQ. The CDR3 coding sequence is TGCGCCAGCAGCTCCACCCTGGGGGGAGCAACTAATGAAAAACTGTTTTTT. Translated, it gives CASSSTLGGATNEKLFF. Drawing the rest from reference TRBV5-1 and TRBJ1-4, the complete variable domain is KAGVTQTPRYLIKTRGQQVTLSCSPISGHRSVSWYQQTPGQGLQFLFEYFSETQRNKGNFPGRFSGRQFSNSRSEMNVSTLELGDSALYLCASSSTLGGATNEKLFFGSGTQLSVL.

V usage is TRBV19 and J usage is TRBJ2-3, with 13 bases fitting TRBD2. CDR1 is LNHDA and CDR2 is SQIVND in the germline V gene (reference sequence). The CDR3 length is 17 residues. The trim removed 9 bases at V and 1 base at J, leaving 10 bases unmatched. Here the CDR3 DNA reads TGTGCCAGCAGAGGGACTAGCGGGGCACGTGGCACAGATACGCAGTATTTT. It specifies CASRGTSGARGTDTQYF.

The V gene is TRBV7-2, the J gene TRBJ1-4; the match to TRBD1 covers 7 bases. The V segment lost 3 bases and the J segment 5 bases; nucleotides outside the gene matches: 9. Germline V CDR1 and CDR2: SGHTA, FQGNSA. CDR3 length equals 16 residues. The CDR3 here is CASSFGTVTVNEKLFF. CDR3 DNA sequence: TGTGCCAGCAGCTTCGGGACAGTTACTGTAAATGAAAAACTGTTTTTT. The full variable domain, with the rest looked up from reference TRBV7-2 and TRBJ1-4, is GAGVSQSPSNKVTEKGKDVELRCDPISGHTALYWYRQSLGQGLEFLIYFQGNSAPDKSGLPSDRFSAERTGGSVSTLTIQRTQQEDSAVYLCASSFGTVTVNEKLFFGSGTQLSVL.

The rearrangement joins TRBV7-9 to TRBJ2-1; D is unresolved. This CDR3 contains 15 residues. Trimming left V 5 bases short and J 3 bases short, with 14 bases between. Germline CDR1 reads SEHNR; CDR2 reads FQNEAQ (reference sequence). CDR3 nucleotides: TGTGCCAGCAGCCTTACTGCTTCTATCTACAATGAGCAGTTCTTC. Translating it yields CASSLTASIYNEQFF. Variable domain in full (rest from reference TRBV7-9 and TRBJ2-1): DTGVSQNPRHKITKRGQNVTFRCDPISEHNRLYWYRQTLGQGPEFLTYFQNEAQLEKSRLLSDRFSAERPKGSFSTLEIQRTEQGDSAMYLCASSLTASIYNEQFFGPGTRLTVL.

V is TRBV18 and J is TRBJ2-2; 10 bases match TRBD1. V trimming: 1 base; J trimming: 5 bases; junction bases outside the gene matches: 1. The CDR3 loop spans 15 amino acids. Germline V lookup: CDR1 KGHSH, CDR2 LQKENI. CDR3 loop: CASSPQGQGTGELFF. CDR3 DNA sequence: TGTGCCAGCTCACCACAGGGACAGGGGACCGGGGAGCTGTTTTTT.